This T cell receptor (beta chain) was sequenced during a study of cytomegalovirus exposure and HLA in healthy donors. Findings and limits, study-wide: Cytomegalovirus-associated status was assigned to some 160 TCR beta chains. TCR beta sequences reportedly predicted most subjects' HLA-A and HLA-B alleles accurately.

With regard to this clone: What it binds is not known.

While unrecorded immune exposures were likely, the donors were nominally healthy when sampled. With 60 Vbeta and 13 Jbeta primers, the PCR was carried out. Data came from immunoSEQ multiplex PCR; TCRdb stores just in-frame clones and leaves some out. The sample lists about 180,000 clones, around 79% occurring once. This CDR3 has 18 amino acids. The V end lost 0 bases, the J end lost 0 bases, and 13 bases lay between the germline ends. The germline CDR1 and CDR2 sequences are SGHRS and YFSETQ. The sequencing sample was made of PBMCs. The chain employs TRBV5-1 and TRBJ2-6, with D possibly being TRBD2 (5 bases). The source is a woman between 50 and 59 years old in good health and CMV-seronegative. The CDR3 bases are TGCGCCAGCAGCTTGGCGGCGGGCCTTAGCTCTGGGGCCAACGTCCTGACTTTC. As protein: CASSLAAGLSSGANVLTF.